Below are 2 T cell receptor beta chains sequenced from a single sample in a study of Ad26.COV2.S vaccination and SARS-CoV-2 variants. Using immunoSEQ multiplex PCR, the repertoire was profiled, and TCRdb retains in-frame clones only, with some absent. The sample holds around 94,000 clones, around 82% seen once. This specimen consisted of peripheral blood, obtained after recovery from COVID-19. The receptors were sampled from a human donor who had recovered from COVID-19.

The gene calls are TRBV7-9 and TRBJ1-1; D gene uncertain. V was trimmed by 2 bases and J by 2 bases, leaving 15 bases between them. Per the germline V gene, CDR1 is SEHNR and CDR2 is FQNEAQ (reference sequence). CDR3 length: 16 amino acids. CDR3 coding DNA: TGTGCCAGCAGCTTAATGGGTGCTCTCCGAAACACTGAAGCTTTCTTT. Translation: CASSLMGALRNTEAFF.

The chain joins TRBV5-6 to TRBJ1-2; D gene unclear. The V end was cut by 0 bases, the J end by 1 base, with 10 bases between. The CDR3 runs to 15 residues. Germline CDR1 reads SGHDT; CDR2 reads YYEEEE. The CDR3 nucleotides read TGTGCCAGCAGCTTGGAACAGCCGCTTAACTATGGCTACACCTTC. Protein product: CASSLEQPLNYGYTF.